Detailed here is one T cell receptor (beta chain). Antigen specificity is unknown. The sample originates from a study of Graves' ophthalmopathy and Graves' hyperthyroidism. Background on the study: Prior to any treatment, peripheral blood was collected at the time of initial diagnosis.

Study-level results: Ophthalmopathy and stable hyperthyroidism were discriminated by a 13-signature model, with 87.88% sensitivity and 65% to 83% specificity.

Over 18 months of follow-up, stable hyperthyroidism required that no ophthalmopathy appear. A roughly 9.1 ml volume of fresh peripheral blood provided the PBMCs. RNA transcripts were the source from which TCR beta CDR3 regions were amplified. RT-PCR was first run with HTBI primers, then multiplex PCR in a second round. TCRdb passed the multiplex PCR reads through MiXCR, listing each CDR3 protein once. The sample has 400,000 to 500,000 distinct CDR3 sequences, roughly 21% seen once. The V gene's germline CDR1 is KGHDR and CDR2 SFDVKD. This CDR3 is 14 amino acids long. Trimming stripped 5 bases from V and 1 base from J, with 10 bases between.

Sequenced material: peripheral blood. The receptor's source is a young woman with stable Graves' hyperthyroidism. This chain joins TRBV24-1 and TRBJ1-1; no reliable D call. The CDR3 DNA is TGTGCCACCAGTGGGAAAGGAGCGAACACTGAAGCTTTCTTT. Its translation: CATSGKGANTEAFF.